A selection of T cell receptor beta chains follows, all from one sample in a study of blood T cells in healthy people across ages. TCRdb recomputed calls from the 5' RACE reads with MiXCR, one row per CDR3 protein. Here the sample spans 650,000 to 800,000 distinct CDR3 sequences, roughly 44% being singletons. Sequencing was performed on blood. All receptors derive from a man aged 55-75 years in good health. CDR3s include the opening cysteine and the closing phenylalanine or tryptophan. A D gene is named only where the DNA matches it firmly. Clone size appears in some rows only: once, few, many, or a class for an expanded clone.

CDR3 length: 15; J gene: TRBJ2-1; D gene: TRBD1; clone size: .; V gene: TRBV2; CDR3 protein: CAIQGAGSSYNEQFF; CDR3 DNA: TGTGCCATACAGGGGGCCGGGAGCTCCTACAATGAGCAGTTCTTC
CDR3 length: 15; J gene: TRBJ2-2; D gene: TRBD1; clone size: .; V gene: TRBV6-5; CDR3 protein: CASSSGQSNTGELFF; CDR3 DNA: TGTGCCAGCAGTTCGGGACAGAGCAACACCGGGGAGCTGTTTTTT
CDR3 length: 19; J gene: TRBJ2-3; D gene: TRBD2; clone size: .; V gene: TRBV30; CDR3 protein: CAWSHSGYSSGGEADTQYF; CDR3 DNA: TGTGCCTGGAGTCATAGCGGATATTCTAGCGGGGGGGAAGCAGATACGCAGTATTTT
CDR3 length: 12; J gene: TRBJ2-5; D gene: .; clone size: .; V gene: TRBV20-1; CDR3 protein: CSAARGGETQYF; CDR3 DNA: TGCAGTGCCGCCCGTGGGGGGGAGACCCAGTACTTC
CDR3 length: 17; J gene: TRBJ2-5; D gene: TRBD2; clone size: .; V gene: TRBV7-6; CDR3 protein: CASSLATSGTLQETQYF; CDR3 DNA: TGTGCCAGCAGCTTAGCGACTAGCGGTACCCTTCAAGAGACCCAGTACTTC
CDR3 length: 15; J gene: TRBJ2-7; D gene: TRBD1; clone size: .; V gene: TRBV20-1; CDR3 protein: CSARWTGLAPYEQYF; CDR3 DNA: TGCAGTGCTAGATGGACAGGGCTAGCTCCCTACGAGCAGTACTTC
CDR3 length: 13; J gene: TRBJ2-3; D gene: .; clone size: .; V gene: TRBV10-3; CDR3 protein: CAIGTQYTDTQYF; CDR3 DNA: TGTGCCATCGGGACGCAATACACAGATACGCAGTATTTT
CDR3 length: 16; J gene: TRBJ2-3; D gene: TRBD2; clone size: .; V gene: TRBV7-6; CDR3 protein: CASSFNSGGITDTQYF; CDR3 DNA: TGTGCCAGCAGCTTTAATAGCGGGGGTATAACAGATACGCAGTATTTT
CDR3 length: 15; J gene: TRBJ2-7; D gene: .; clone size: few; V gene: TRBV6-5; CDR3 protein: CASSYLRGFTYEQYF; CDR3 DNA: TGTGCCAGCAGTTACCTAAGGGGTTTCACCTACGAGCAGTACTTC
CDR3 length: 13; J gene: TRBJ2-7; D gene: TRBD2; clone size: few; V gene: TRBV20-1; CDR3 protein: CSARRAGAYEQYF; CDR3 DNA: TGCAGTGCTAGGCGAGCGGGGGCCTACGAGCAGTACTTC
CDR3 length: 20; J gene: TRBJ2-1; D gene: TRBD2; clone size: .; V gene: TRBV6-1; CDR3 protein: CASRVPRLAGTSSSYNEQFF; CDR3 DNA: TGTGCCAGCAGGGTCCCCCGACTAGCGGGGACTTCAAGCTCCTACAATGAGCAGTTCTTC
CDR3 length: 18; J gene: TRBJ2-5; D gene: TRBD2; clone size: few; V gene: TRBV20-1; CDR3 protein: CSAVSSGLAGPLAGTQYF; CDR3 DNA: TGCAGTGCTGTCTCATCGGGACTAGCGGGGCCCCTCGCCGGGACCCAGTACTTC
CDR3 length: 14; J gene: TRBJ1-1; D gene: .; clone size: once; V gene: TRBV5-1; CDR3 protein: CASRPGTQNTEAFF; CDR3 DNA: TGCGCCAGCCGTCCCGGGACACAGAACACTGAAGCTTTCTTT
CDR3 length: 16; J gene: TRBJ2-5; D gene: TRBD2; clone size: few; V gene: TRBV3-1; CDR3 protein: CASSHPTSGGRETQYF; CDR3 DNA: TGTGCCAGCAGCCATCCAACTAGCGGGGGGAGAGAGACCCAGTACTTC
CDR3 length: 11; J gene: TRBJ1-1; D gene: .; clone size: few; V gene: TRBV2; CDR3 protein: CASREAGRAFF; CDR3 DNA: TGTGCCAGCAGGGAAGCAGGGCGAGCTTTCTTT
CDR3 length: 14; J gene: TRBJ2-1; D gene: TRBD1; clone size: .; V gene: TRBV29-1; CDR3 protein: CSVDDRGLYNEQFF; CDR3 DNA: TGCAGCGTTGATGACAGGGGGTTGTACAATGAGCAGTTCTTC
CDR3 length: 12; J gene: TRBJ2-1; D gene: .; clone size: few; V gene: TRBV3-1; CDR3 protein: CASSHRRNEQFF; CDR3 DNA: TGTGCCAGCAGCCATAGAAGAAATGAGCAGTTCTTC